These 7 T cell receptor beta chains were all obtained from the same sample, sequenced in a study of graft-versus-host responses after intestinal transplantation. These receptors have no known antigen. Libraries were prepared by immunoSEQ multiplex PCR; TCRdb keeps only in-frame clonotypes and omits some of them. The sample has about 120,000 clones, approximately 93% seen once; the top ten hold roughly 1%. The sample in question was unstimulated CD8+ T cells sorted from spleen or lymph node cells, obtained before transplant. Receptor source: a human donor who was the organ donor for an intestinal transplant.

The chain carries TRBV5-1 and TRBJ1-1, with 9 bases lining up with TRBD1. Germline lookup yields CDR1 SGHRS and CDR2 YFSETQ. The CDR3 runs 14 residues. V was pared by 4 bases and J by 3 bases, with 4 bases of the junction left unmatched. The CDR3 coding sequence is TGCGCCAGCAGCCAACAGGGGGCTGACACTGAAGCTTTCTTT. Translating it yields CASSQQGADTEAFF.

The chain uses TRBV5-4 and TRBJ1-2; 7 bases map to TRBD1. Germline V lookup: CDR1 SGHNT, CDR2 YYREEE (reference sequence). The CDR3 is 14 residues long. V lost 3 bases and J lost 4; bases outside the gene matches: 6. The CDR3 is CASSSQGLGYGYTF. DNA for the CDR3: TGTGCCAGCAGCTCACAGGGGTTAGGCTATGGCTACACCTTC.

V usage is TRBV5-1 and J usage is TRBJ2-3; 9 bases match TRBD2. There are 15 residues in the CDR3. CDR1 is SGHRS, CDR2 YFSETQ, per germline. After removal of 3 bases from V and 2 bases from J, the junction contained 4 bases not matched to a gene. The CDR3 loop is CASSSGTSSTDTQYF. CDR3 sequence (DNA): TGCGCCAGCAGCTCCGGGACTAGCTCCACAGATACGCAGTATTTT.

The chain couples TRBV19 to TRBJ2-1; D might be TRBD2 (6 bases). Germline V gives CDR1 LNHDA, CDR2 SQIVND (reference sequence). V was shortened by 2 bases and J by 5 bases, with 7 bases between the two germline ends. CDR3 length equals 13 residues. The CDR3 coding sequence is TGTGCCAGTAGTATATGGGGGGACAATGAGCAGTTCTTC. The encoded protein is CASSIWGDNEQFF.

The V and J genes are TRBV11-2 and TRBJ2-4, with 11 bases aligning to TRBD2. J gave up 6 bases and V 6 bases, and 16 bases lay outside the gene matches. CDR1 is SGHAT and CDR2 is FQNNGV in the germline V gene. The CDR3 runs to 18 residues. The CDR3 sequence: CASRRAFSSGREGNIQYF. The CDR3, as DNA: TGTGCCAGCAGGCGTGCGTTCAGTAGCGGGAGGGAGGGAAACATTCAGTACTTC. The full variable domain, its missing parts supplied by reference TRBV11-2 and TRBJ2-4, is EAGVAQSPRYKIIEKRQSVAFWCNPISGHATLYWYQQILGQGPKLLIQFQNNGVVDDSQLPKDRFSAERLKGVDSTLKIQPAKLEDSAVYLCASRRAFSSGREGNIQYFGAGTRLSVL.

This rearrangement joins TRBV21-1 to TRBJ2-1; the table's TRBD2 call for D was not verified on the DNA. TRBV21-1 is noted as a pseudogene. The CDR3 spans 17 residues. CDR3 DNA: TGTGCCAGCAGCAAAGCGAAGAGCGGGAAATCGAGGAATGAGCAGTTCTTC. This translates into CASSKAKSGKSRNEQFF.

This chain connects TRBV4-2 to TRBJ2-1; D possibly uses TRBD1 or TRBD2 (5 bases each). This CDR3 region has 15 residues. The V end was cut by 4 bases, the J end by 4 bases, with 14 bases between. Germline V gene lookup returns CDR1 LGHNA and CDR2 YNFKEQ. CDR3 amino acids: CASSRRGARYNEQFF. For the CDR3, the DNA is TGTGCCAGCAGCCGTCGAGGGGCGCGGTACAATGAGCAGTTCTTC.